Only a few counts were recorded for the clone carrying this TCR beta chain. Its antigen remains unidentified. Trimming removed 3 bases from V and 10 bases from J, with 7 bases in between. CDR1 is SGHVS and CDR2 is FNYEAQ in the germline V gene. The CDR3 loop spans 11 amino acids. Both peripheral blood and punch biopsies of lesional scalp skin were obtained from patients who had alopecia areata. cDNA prepared by RNA extraction and subsequent reverse transcription served as the template for sequencing. Using immunoSEQ multiplex PCR, the repertoire was profiled, and TCRdb retains in-frame clones only, with some absent. The sample records over 110,000 clones, around 51% being singletons. This sample was taken from a study of CD8+ T cells in alopecia areata. Across the whole study: The duration of tofacitinib was 6 to 18 months, with 6 months off drug afterward. Study observations and caveats: Affected scalp, especially in alopecia totalis/universalis, had a higher clonality than normal scalp did.

The specimen comprised CD4+ T cells sorted from blood, sampled at week 0. The chain links TRBV7-6 to TRBJ2-1; the D gene is possibly TRBD1 (6 bases). This clonotype was obtained from a human donor with alopecia areata. In DNA form, the CDR3 reads TGTGCCAGCAGCTTGGGGACAGAGCAGTTCTTC. Residues: CASSLGTEQFF.